The sequence of this T cell receptor beta chain was determined in a study of shared clonotypes between healthy human individuals. This clone has just one count. Its antigen is not known. With 5 bases removed from V and 2 bases from J, the gap between germline ends came to 11 bases. The CDR3 extends over 14 amino acids. The germline V gene has CDR1 LGHNA and CDR2 YSLEER. Study results and limitations: Compared with clonotypes that all four donors shared, non-shared clonotypes had lower generation probabilities.

Only in-frame clones appear in the TCRdb table, and some are missing; sequencing was by immunoSEQ multiplex PCR. The sample records roughly 2.4 million clones, 95% being singletons. This sequence joins TRBV4-3 and TRBJ2-3; D not resolved. The sample was naive CD4+ T cells sorted from blood. The sample's subset: CD45RA+ positively selected. The receptor comes from a man aged 18-30 years in good health. The CDR3 reads CASSAASFTDTQYF. In DNA form, the CDR3 reads TGCGCCAGCAGCGCCGCCTCATTCACAGATACGCAGTATTTT.